The 18 T cell receptor beta chains listed next were all sequenced from one sample in a study of early T cells in non-severe SARS-CoV-2 infection. TCRdb used MiXCR to reprocess the 5' RACE reads, holding one entry per CDR3 protein. Of some 30,000 distinct CDR3 sequences listed, 5.1% are singletons. Sequencing was carried out using whole blood. The receptors derive from an adult who was a healthcare worker with PCR-confirmed SARS-CoV-2 infection or an uninfected control (not recorded which).

This clonotype is labeled as medium-sized (0.01 to 0.1%). The rearrangement joins TRBV24-1 to TRBJ2-1; tentatively, D is TRBD1 or TRBD2 (6 bases each). Trimming stripped 3 bases from V and 4 bases from J, with 15 bases between. The CDR3 is made up of 16 amino acids. In germline, CDR1 is KGHDR, CDR2 SFDVKD. CDR3 DNA: TGTGCCACCAGTGATCCCTCTGGAGGGGGATACAATGAGCAGTTCTTC. It specifies CATSDPSGGGYNEQFF.

This chain links TRBV5-1 with TRBJ2-7, with 9 bases matching TRBD1. The CDR3 extends over 17 amino acids. Per germline, CDR1 SGHRS and CDR2 YFSETQ. V trimming: 4 bases; J trimming: 4 bases; junction bases outside the gene matches: 15. The CDR3 loop reads CASSRQTTGTGLYEQYF. As DNA, the CDR3 is TGCGCCAGCAGCCGCCAGACGACCGGGACAGGGTTATACGAGCAGTACTTC.

This clonotype was seen repeatedly, ten times or more. The chain couples TRBV27 to TRBJ1-2, with 12 bases identical to TRBD1. This CDR3 has 15 residues. CDR1 and CDR2 (germline): MNHEY, SMNVEV (reference sequence). V lost 5 bases to trimming and J lost 8 bases; unmatched junction nucleotides: 9. CDR3 nucleotides: TGTGCCAGCAGTGGGGGGACAGGGGGCGCGGCAGGCTACACCTTC. This encodes CASSGGTGGAAGYTF.

This chain connects TRBV11-2 to TRBJ1-1; no reliable D call. Germline V lookup: CDR1 SGHAT, CDR2 FQNNGV. Between the trimmed V and J ends, which lost 5 bases and 1 base, there was a span of 14 bases. The CDR3 is made up of 15 amino acids. The CDR3 DNA follows: TGTGCCAGCAGCCGCCCCAGCCCTCAGAACACTGAAGCTTTCTTT. It encodes CASSRPSPQNTEAFF.

This chain uses TRBV5-6 with TRBJ2-5; 9 bases line up with TRBD2. The V and J ends lost 0 bases and 5 bases, in that order; junction bases with no gene match: 5. From germline, CDR1 is SGHDT and CDR2 YYEEEE. CDR3 length: 15 amino acids. In DNA, the CDR3 is TGTGCCAGCAGCTTGGAGCTAGCGGGGTCTGAGACCCAGTACTTC. Its protein product is CASSLELAGSETQYF.

The table lists this clonotype with many counts. The chain joins TRBV20-1 to TRBJ1-2; TRBD1 matches at 9 bases. CDR1 and CDR2 from the germline V gene are DFQATT and SNEGSKA (reference sequence). With V trimmed by 5 bases and J by 3 bases, 10 bases remained unmatched. The CDR3 is 15 residues long. CDR3 in amino acids: CSARDRVALDYGYTF. The CDR3 DNA reads as TGCAGTGCTCGGGACAGGGTTGCTTTAGACTATGGCTACACCTTC.

Ten or more counts support this clonotype. The chain recombines TRBV14 with TRBJ2-5; 8 nucleotides match TRBD2. Germline CDR1 and CDR2: SGHDN and FVKESK. The V and J ends lost 4 bases and 1 base, in that order; junction bases with no gene match: 8. The CDR3 covers 16 residues. The CDR3 coding sequence is TGTGCCAGCAGCCCCCGACTAGCGTGGTTCCAAGAGACCCAGTACTTC. This sequence encodes CASSPRLAWFQETQYF.

This clonotype has a count of ten or more. This rearrangement joins TRBV6-5 to TRBJ1-4; D gene uncertain. The CDR3 is made up of 13 amino acids. Trimming pared 0 bases from V and 9 bases from J, leaving 8 bases between. Germline V gene lookup returns CDR1 MNHEY and CDR2 SVGAGI. Here the CDR3 reads CASSYSIRKKLFF. The CDR3 DNA follows: TGTGCCAGCAGTTACTCGATCCGGAAAAAACTGTTTTTT.

This clonotype showed up just a few times. J is TRBJ2-1 and V is TRBV7-9; D call uncertain. This CDR3 contains 14 residues. V lost 4 bases and J lost 2, with 9 bases in between. Germline assignment: CDR1 SEHNR and CDR2 FQNEAQ (reference sequence). This chain's CDR3 is CASSSRPPYNEQFF. The CDR3 nucleotides read TGTGCCAGCAGCTCCCGCCCGCCCTACAATGAGCAGTTCTTC. The full variable domain, completed using reference TRBV7-9 and TRBJ2-1, is DTGVSQNPRHKITKRGQNVTFRCDPISEHNRLYWYRQTLGQGPEFLTYFQNEAQLEKSRLLSDRFSAERPKGSFSTLEIQRTEQGDSAMYLCASSSRPPYNEQFFGPGTRLTVL.

The chain combines TRBV11-1 with TRBJ2-7; D could derive from TRBD1 or TRBD2 (5 bases each). CDR1 and CDR2 from the germline V gene are SGHAT and FQDESV (reference sequence). The CDR3 is 16 residues long. With 5 bases removed from V and 2 bases from J, the gap between germline ends came to 19 bases. The CDR3 loop is CASSPSWGTKTYEQYF. The CDR3 coding sequence is TGTGCCAGCAGCCCTAGTTGGGGGACCAAGACCTACGAGCAGTACTTC.

The CDR3 bases are TGTGCTAGCAAAACTGAAAATTCACCCCTCCACTTT. This sequence encodes CASKTENSPLHF. The genes are TRBV12-5 and TRBJ1-6; D uncertain. The germline V gene encodes CDR1 LGHNT and CDR2 FRNRAP. CDR3 length: 12 amino acids. The V gene lost 9 bases and the J gene lost 7 bases, with 10 bases spanning the gap.

This clonotype was counted many times. This chain connects TRBV11-2 to TRBJ2-3; no clear D. The CDR3 contains 14 residues. The V end lost 1 base, the J end lost 2 bases, and 7 bases lay between the germline ends. Germline lookup yields CDR1 SGHAT and CDR2 FQNNGV. CDR3 loop: CASSLGTDTDTQYF. The CDR3 DNA reads TGTGCCAGCAGCTTAGGAACAGACACAGATACGCAGTATTTT. Full variable domain (missing parts from reference TRBV11-2 and TRBJ2-3): EAGVAQSPRYKIIEKRQSVAFWCNPISGHATLYWYQQILGQGPKLLIQFQNNGVVDDSQLPKDRFSAERLKGVDSTLKIQPAKLEDSAVYLCASSLGTDTDTQYFGPGTRLTVL.

This clonotype was observed many times. The gene calls are TRBV28 and TRBJ2-3, with 12 positions matching TRBD2. The germline V gene encodes CDR1 MDHEN and CDR2 SYDVKM. The V segment lost 2 bases and the J segment 7 bases; nucleotides outside the gene matches: 10. This CDR3 region has 17 residues. The DNA of the CDR3 is TGTGCCAGCAGTTTAGCTAGCGGGAGGGCCGGTAGGAATACGCAGTATTTT. It encodes CASSLASGRAGRNTQYF.

The DNA of the CDR3 is TGTGCCAGCAGCTTAAACTTAGGGTGGATCATCCTCTCCTACGAGCAGTACTTC. Translated, it gives CASSLNLGWIILSYEQYF. The V and J genes are TRBV7-8 and TRBJ2-7, with unresolved D. Germline V gene data show CDR1 as SGHVS and CDR2 as FQNEAQ. The CDR3 has 18 amino acids. The ends were cut back, 2 bases at V and 0 bases at J, with 20 bases in the middle.

This clonotype occurred a few times. J is TRBJ2-1 and V is TRBV4-1; 12 nucleotides line up with TRBD2. Germline V lookup: CDR1 MGHRA, CDR2 YSYEKL. The V and J ends lost 1 base and 4 bases, in that order; junction bases with no gene match: 11. This CDR3 is built from 19 residues. CDR3 sequence reads: CASSQVPLAGGLLYNEQFF. CDR3 sequence (DNA): TGCGCCAGCAGCCAAGTTCCGCTAGCGGGGGGGCTCCTTTACAATGAGCAGTTCTTC.

This clonotype was observed a handful of times. The V call is TRBV5-1, the J call TRBJ1-3; TRBD1 agrees at 10 bases. V dropped 0 bases and J dropped 6; count of bases not matched to a gene: 6. The germline CDR1 and CDR2 sequences are SGHRS and YFSETQ. The CDR3 has 16 residues. CDR3 DNA sequence: TGCGCCAGCAGCTTGGACCGGGACAGGGGTGTAAACACCATATATTTT. Translated: CASSLDRDRGVNTIYF.

This clonotype was detected only a few times. The chain couples TRBV5-1 to TRBJ2-1, with unresolved D. Germline V gene lookup returns CDR1 SGHRS and CDR2 YFSETQ. The CDR3 runs to 15 residues. The V and J ends lost 1 base and 0 bases respectively, with 8 bases between them. The CDR3 protein is CASSLLPSSYNEQFF. Written as DNA, the CDR3 is TGCGCCAGCAGCTTGCTGCCGAGCTCCTACAATGAGCAGTTCTTC. The variable domain in full, completed from reference TRBV5-1 and TRBJ2-1, reads KAGVTQTPRYLIKTRGQQVTLSCSPISGHRSVSWYQQTPGQGLQFLFEYFSETQRNKGNFPGRFSGRQFSNSRSEMNVSTLELGDSALYLCASSLLPSSYNEQFFGPGTRLTVL.

V and J are TRBV12-3 or TRBV12-4 and TRBJ1-4, with D unclear. This CDR3 is built from 14 residues. The V end was cut by 0 bases, the J end by 5 bases, with 7 bases between. The CDR3 DNA sequence: TGTGCCAGCAGTTTAGCGGGTGTGAATGAAAAACTGTTTTTT. The encoded protein is CASSLAGVNEKLFF.